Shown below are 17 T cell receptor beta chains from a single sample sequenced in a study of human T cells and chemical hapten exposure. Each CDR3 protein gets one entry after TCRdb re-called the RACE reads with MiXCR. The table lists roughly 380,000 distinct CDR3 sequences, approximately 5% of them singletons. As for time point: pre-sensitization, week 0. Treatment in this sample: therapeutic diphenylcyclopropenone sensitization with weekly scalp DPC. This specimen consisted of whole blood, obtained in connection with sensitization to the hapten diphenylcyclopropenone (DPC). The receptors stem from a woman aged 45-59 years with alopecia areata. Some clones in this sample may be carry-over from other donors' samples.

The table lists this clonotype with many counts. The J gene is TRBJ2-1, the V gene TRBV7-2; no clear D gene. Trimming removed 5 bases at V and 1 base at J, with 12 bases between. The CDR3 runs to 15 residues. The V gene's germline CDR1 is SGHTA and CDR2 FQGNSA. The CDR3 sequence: CASSPAAASYNEQFF. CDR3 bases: TGTGCCAGCAGCCCTGCGGCGGCATCCTACAATGAGCAGTTCTTC. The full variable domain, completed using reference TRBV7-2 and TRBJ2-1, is GAGVSQSPSNKVTEKGKDVELRCDPISGHTALYWYRQSLGQGLEFLIYFQGNSAPDKSGLPSDRFSAERTGGSVSTLTIQRTQQEDSAVYLCASSPAAASYNEQFFGPGTRLTVL.

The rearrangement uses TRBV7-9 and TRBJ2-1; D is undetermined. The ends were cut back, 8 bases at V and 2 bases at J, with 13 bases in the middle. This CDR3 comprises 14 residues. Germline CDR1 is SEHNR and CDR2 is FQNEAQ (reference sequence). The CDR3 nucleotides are TGTGCCAGCTCAATCGTTGGGCCCTACAATGAGCAGTTCTTC. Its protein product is CASSIVGPYNEQFF.

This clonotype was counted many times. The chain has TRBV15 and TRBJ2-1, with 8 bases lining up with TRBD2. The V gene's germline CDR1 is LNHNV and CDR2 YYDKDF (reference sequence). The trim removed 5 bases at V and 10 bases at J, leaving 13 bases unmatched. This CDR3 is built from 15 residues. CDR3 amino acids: CATSLREAGDGEQFF. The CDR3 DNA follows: TGTGCCACCAGCTTGAGGGAAGCGGGAGATGGGGAGCAGTTCTTC.

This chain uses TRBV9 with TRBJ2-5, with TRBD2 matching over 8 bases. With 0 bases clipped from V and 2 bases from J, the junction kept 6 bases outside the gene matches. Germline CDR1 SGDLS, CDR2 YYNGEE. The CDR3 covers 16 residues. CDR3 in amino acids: CASSVGRSSGQETQYF. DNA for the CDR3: TGTGCCAGCAGCGTAGGTCGGTCTAGCGGGCAAGAGACCCAGTACTTC.

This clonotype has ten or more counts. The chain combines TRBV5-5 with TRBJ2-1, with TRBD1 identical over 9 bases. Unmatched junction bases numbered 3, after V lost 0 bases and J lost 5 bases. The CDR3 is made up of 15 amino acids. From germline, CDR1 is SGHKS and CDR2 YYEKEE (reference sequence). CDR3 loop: CASSLVGQGHNEQFF. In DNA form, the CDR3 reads TGTGCCAGCAGCTTGGTGGGACAGGGCCACAATGAGCAGTTCTTC.

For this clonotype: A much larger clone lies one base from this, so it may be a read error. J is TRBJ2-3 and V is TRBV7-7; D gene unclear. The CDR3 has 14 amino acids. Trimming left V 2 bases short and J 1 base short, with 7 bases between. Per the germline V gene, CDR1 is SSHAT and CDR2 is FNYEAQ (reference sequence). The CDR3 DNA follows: TGTGCCAGCAGCTTATTCGTGGGCACAGATACGCAGTATTTT. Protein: CASSLFVGTDTQYF.

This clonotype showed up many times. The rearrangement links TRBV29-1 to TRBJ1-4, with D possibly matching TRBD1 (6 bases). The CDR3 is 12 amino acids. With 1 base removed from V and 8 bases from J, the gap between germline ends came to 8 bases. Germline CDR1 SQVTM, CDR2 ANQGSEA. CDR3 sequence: CSVEGQGEKLFF. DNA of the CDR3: TGCAGCGTTGAAGGGCAGGGGGAAAAACTGTTTTTT. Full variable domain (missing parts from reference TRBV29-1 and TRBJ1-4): SAVISQKPSRDICQRGTSLTIQCQVDSQVTMMFWYRQQPGQSLTLIATANQGSEATYESGFVIDKFPISRPNLTFSTLTVSNMSPEDSSIYLCSVEGQGEKLFFGSGTQLSVL.

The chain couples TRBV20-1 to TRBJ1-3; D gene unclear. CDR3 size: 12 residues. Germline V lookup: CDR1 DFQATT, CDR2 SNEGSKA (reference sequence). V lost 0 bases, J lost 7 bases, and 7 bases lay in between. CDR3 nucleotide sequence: TGCAGTGCTAGAGATCTTGGGAACACCATATATTTT. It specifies CSARDLGNTIYF.

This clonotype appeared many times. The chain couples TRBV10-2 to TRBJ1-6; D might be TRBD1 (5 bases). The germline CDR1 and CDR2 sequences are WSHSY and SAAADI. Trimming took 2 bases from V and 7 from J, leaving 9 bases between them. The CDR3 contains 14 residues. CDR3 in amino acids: CASSESRGNSPLHF. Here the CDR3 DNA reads TGCGCCAGCAGTGAGAGTAGGGGCAATTCACCCCTCCACTTT.

This CDR3 is CASSPGSEAFF. The CDR3 DNA sequence: TGCGCCAGCAGCCCAGGGTCTGAAGCTTTCTTT. The rearrangement links TRBV4-1 to TRBJ1-1; D possibly corresponds to TRBD1 (5 bases). The CDR3 is 11 amino acids. Per the germline V gene, CDR1 is MGHRA and CDR2 is YSYEKL. Trimming left V 4 bases short and J 6 bases short, with 6 bases between.

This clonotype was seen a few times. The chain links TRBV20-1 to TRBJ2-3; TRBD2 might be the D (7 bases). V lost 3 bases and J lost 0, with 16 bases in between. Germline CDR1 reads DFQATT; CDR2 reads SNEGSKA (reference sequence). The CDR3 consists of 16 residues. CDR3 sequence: CSASPGGRGSTDTQYF. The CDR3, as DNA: TGCAGTGCTAGTCCCGGGGGGCGGGGCAGCACAGATACGCAGTATTTT.

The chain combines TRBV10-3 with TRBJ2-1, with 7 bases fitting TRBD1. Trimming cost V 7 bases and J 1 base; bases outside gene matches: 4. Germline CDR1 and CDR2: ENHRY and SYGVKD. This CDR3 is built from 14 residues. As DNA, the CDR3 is TGTGCCATCAACGAGGGGGCATCCTACAATGAGCAGTTCTTC. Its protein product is CAINEGASYNEQFF.

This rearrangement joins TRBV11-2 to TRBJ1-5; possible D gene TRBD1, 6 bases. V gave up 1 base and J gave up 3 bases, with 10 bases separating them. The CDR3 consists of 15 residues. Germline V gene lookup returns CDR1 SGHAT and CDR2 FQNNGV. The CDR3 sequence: CASSLVTGFNQPQHF. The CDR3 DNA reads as TGTGCCAGCAGCTTAGTGACAGGTTTCAATCAGCCCCAGCATTTT.

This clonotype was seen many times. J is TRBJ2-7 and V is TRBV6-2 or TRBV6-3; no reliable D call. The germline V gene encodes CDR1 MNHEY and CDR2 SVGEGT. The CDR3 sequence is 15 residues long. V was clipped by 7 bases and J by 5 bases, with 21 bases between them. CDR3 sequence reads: CASTSTKSSVDEQYF. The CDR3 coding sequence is TGTGCCAGCACCTCGACAAAATCCTCGGTGGACGAGCAGTACTTC.

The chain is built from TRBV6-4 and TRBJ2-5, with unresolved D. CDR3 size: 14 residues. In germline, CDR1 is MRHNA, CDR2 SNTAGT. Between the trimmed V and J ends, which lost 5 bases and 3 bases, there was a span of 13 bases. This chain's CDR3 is CASSIRLDEETQYF. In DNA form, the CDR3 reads TGTGCCAGCAGTATCAGGTTGGATGAAGAGACCCAGTACTTC.

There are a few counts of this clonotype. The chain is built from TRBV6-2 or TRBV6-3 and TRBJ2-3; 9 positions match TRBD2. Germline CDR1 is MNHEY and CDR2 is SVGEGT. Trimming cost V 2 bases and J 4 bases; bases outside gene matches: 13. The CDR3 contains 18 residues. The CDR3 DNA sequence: TGTGCCAGCAGTTACCTATCGGCTAGCGGGATCATATCAGATACGCAGTATTTT. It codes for CASSYLSASGIISDTQYF.

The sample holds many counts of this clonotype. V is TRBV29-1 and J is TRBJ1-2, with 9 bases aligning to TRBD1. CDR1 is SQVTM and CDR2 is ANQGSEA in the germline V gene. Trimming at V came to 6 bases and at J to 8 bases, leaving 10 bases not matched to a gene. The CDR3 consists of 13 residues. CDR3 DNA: TGCAGCGTGGAGGGACAGGGAAAAGGGGGCTACACCTTC. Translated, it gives CSVEGQGKGGYTF.